Listed below are T cell receptor beta chains from one sample, sequenced in a study of blood T cell repertoires in COVID-19. The data were produced by immunoSEQ multiplex PCR, yet TCRdb's version contains in-frame clones alone and is incomplete. The table includes about 150,000 clones, 75% to 90% detected once. The material sequenced was peripheral blood. Receptor source: a man between 70 and 80 years old with acute or convalescent COVID-19. Both conserved end residues are trimmed from each CDR3. A D gene is named only where the DNA matches it firmly. Some rows have no size entry. The others give once, few or many, or a class for an expanded clone.

CDR3	D	J	size	V
ASSTSGIGKY	NA	TRBJ2-7	NA	TRBV19
AWSRGGYGYT	NA	TRBJ1-2	few	TRBV30
ASSLTGTSGNEQF	TRBD2	TRBJ2-1	once	TRBV5-1
ASKPGLAGSNEQF	TRBD2	TRBJ2-1	once	TRBV6-5
ASGLHLLGGRGGELF	NA	TRBJ2-2	once	TRBV12-5
ASSYLSSGANVLT	NA	TRBJ2-6	once	TRBV6-5
ASSEQGHTQY	NA	TRBJ2-3	once	TRBV19
ASVLLGAASGYT	NA	TRBJ1-2	NA	TRBV28
ASSQVAGGRFQY	TRBD2	TRBJ2-3	NA	TRBV4-1
ASSEAWGVKQPQH	NA	TRBJ1-5	NA	TRBV6-1
ASSWTGTESFEAF	TRBD1	TRBJ1-1	few	TRBV5-1
ASSGGYDGEQY	NA	TRBJ2-7	NA	TRBV2
ASSLGTSGANTGELF	TRBD2	TRBJ2-2	once	TRBV7-9
ASSPQGETQY	NA	TRBJ2-5	NA	TRBV14
ASSPEDNEQF	NA	TRBJ2-1	NA	TRBV12-3/TRBV12-4
ASSLASGGNTGELF	TRBD2	TRBJ2-2	NA	TRBV7-6
AIRLAGEVTQY	TRBD2	TRBJ2-5	NA	TRBV10-3
ASSSSLGSYEQY	NA	TRBJ2-7	NA	TRBV19
ASSLDVGSRSYEQY	NA	TRBJ2-7	NA	TRBV7-2
ASSWQGYEQY	NA	TRBJ2-7	NA	TRBV11-2
ASSERGIYGYT	NA	TRBJ1-2	NA	TRBV6-1
ATCKKLAGGYEQY	TRBD2	TRBJ2-7	NA	TRBV19
ASRGQGGSYT	TRBD1	TRBJ1-2	NA	TRBV6-7
AISEYSDNEQF	NA	TRBJ2-1	NA	TRBV10-3
AISQTGMNTEAF	TRBD1	TRBJ1-1	NA	TRBV10-3
ASSLRLAGANPYEQY	TRBD2	TRBJ2-7	NA	TRBV5-5
ASSLTREREQF	NA	TRBJ2-1	NA	TRBV7-2
ASSQGGTKETQY	NA	TRBJ2-5	NA	TRBV3-1/TRBV3-2
ASSFSPSGFVNQPQH	NA	TRBJ1-5	few	TRBV28
ASSGTGNNSPLH	NA	TRBJ1-6	NA	TRBV5-1
ATSTRQGPLSEQF	TRBD1	TRBJ2-1	few	TRBV15
ASSDPGLAGGPNVYNEQF	TRBD2	TRBJ2-1	NA	TRBV18
ASRMQVAGTGELF	NA	TRBJ2-2	NA	TRBV6-5
ASSYSATLGYEQY	NA	TRBJ2-7	NA	TRBV6-5
ASSFGGARGNTIY	NA	TRBJ1-3	NA	TRBV5-4
ATSRDTGNQETQY	NA	TRBJ2-5	NA	TRBV15
ASSLEAMGGYT	NA	TRBJ1-2	NA	TRBV28
ASSQAGPTSGETQY	TRBD2	TRBJ2-5	NA	TRBV3-1/TRBV3-2
ASSRTGGTSSYEQY	TRBD2	TRBJ2-7	NA	TRBV7-2
ASSLGHLNTEAF	NA	TRBJ1-1	NA	TRBV6-5
ASSLSQGLDTQY	TRBD1	TRBJ2-3	NA	TRBV5-6
ASTSRGQGLAGYT	NA	TRBJ1-2	NA	TRBV19
ASSLGRPGLEQY	NA	TRBJ2-7	NA	TRBV11-2
ASSLGQGGYGYT	TRBD1	TRBJ1-2	once	TRBV5-4
ASSWGAIGQGRGNQPQH	TRBD1	TRBJ1-5	NA	TRBV28